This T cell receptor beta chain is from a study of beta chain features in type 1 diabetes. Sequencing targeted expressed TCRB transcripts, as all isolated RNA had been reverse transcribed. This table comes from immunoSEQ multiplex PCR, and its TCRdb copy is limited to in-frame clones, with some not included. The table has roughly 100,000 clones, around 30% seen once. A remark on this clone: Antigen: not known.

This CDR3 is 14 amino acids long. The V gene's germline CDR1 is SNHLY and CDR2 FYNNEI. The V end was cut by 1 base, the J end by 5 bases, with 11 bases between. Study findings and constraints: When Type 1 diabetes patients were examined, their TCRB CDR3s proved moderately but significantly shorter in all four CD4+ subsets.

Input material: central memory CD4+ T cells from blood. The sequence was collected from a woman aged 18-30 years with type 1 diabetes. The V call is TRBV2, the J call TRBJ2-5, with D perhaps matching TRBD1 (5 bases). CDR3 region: CASSEGAYRETQYF. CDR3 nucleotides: TGTGCCAGCAGTGAAGGGGCTTACAGGGAGACCCAGTACTTC. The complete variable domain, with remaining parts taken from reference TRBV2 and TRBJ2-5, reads EPEVTQTPSHQVTQMGQEVILRCVPISNHLYFYWYRQILGQKVEFLVSFYNNEISEKSEIFDDQFSVERPDGSNFTLKIRSTKLEDSAMYFCASSEGAYRETQYFGPGTRLLVL.